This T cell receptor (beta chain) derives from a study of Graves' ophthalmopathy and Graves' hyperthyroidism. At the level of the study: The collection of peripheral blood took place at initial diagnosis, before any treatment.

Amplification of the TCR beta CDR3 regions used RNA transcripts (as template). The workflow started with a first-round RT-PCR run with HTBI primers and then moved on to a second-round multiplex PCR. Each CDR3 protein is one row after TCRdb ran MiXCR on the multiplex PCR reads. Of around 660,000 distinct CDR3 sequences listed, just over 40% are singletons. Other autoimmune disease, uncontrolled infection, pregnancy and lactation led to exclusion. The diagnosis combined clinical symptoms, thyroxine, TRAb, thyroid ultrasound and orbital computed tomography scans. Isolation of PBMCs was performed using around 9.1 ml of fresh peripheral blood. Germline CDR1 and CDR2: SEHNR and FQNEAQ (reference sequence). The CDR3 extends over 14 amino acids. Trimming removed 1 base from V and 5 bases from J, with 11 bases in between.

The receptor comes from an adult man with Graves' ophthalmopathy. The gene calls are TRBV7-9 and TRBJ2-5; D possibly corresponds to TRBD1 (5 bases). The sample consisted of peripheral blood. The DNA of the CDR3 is TGTGCCAGCAGCTTAGGATCAGGGATGGAGACCCAGTACTTC. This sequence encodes CASSLGSGMETQYF.